This TCR beta chain was retrieved from a study of siplizumab effects on memory and regulatory T cells. V lost 8 bases to trimming and J lost 0 bases, with 11 bases between them. This CDR3 is 13 amino acids long. The germline V gene has CDR1 SNHLY and CDR2 FYNNEI. This table comes from immunoSEQ multiplex PCR, and its TCRdb copy is limited to in-frame clones, with some not included. The sample yields 85,000 to 130,000 clones, approximately 91% seen once. The source of this sequence is a human donor in good health. Some clones in this sample may be carry-over from other donors' samples. The material sequenced was CD4+ T cells sorted from blood. This rearrangement joins TRBV2 to TRBJ2-7; perhaps TRBD1 as D (6 bases). The CDR3: CASYGTTSYEQYF. CDR3 bases: TGTGCCAGCTACGGGACAACCTCCTACGAGCAGTACTTC. Filled out from reference TRBV2 and TRBJ2-7, the complete variable domain reads EPEVTQTPSHQVTQMGQEVILRCVPISNHLYFYWYRQILGQKVEFLVSFYNNEISEKSEIFDDQFSVERPDGSNFTLKIRSTKLEDSAMYFCASYGTTSYEQYFGPGTRLTVT.